Shown below are 31 T cell receptor beta chains from a single sample sequenced in a study of OX40 agonist ivuxolimab in advanced cancers. Library preparation employed the immunoSEQ multiplex PCR assay. TCRdb re-hosts the immuneACCESS table, in-frame sequences only. Its copies lack some clones; in the studies checked, an unresolved V gene accounts for under half of them, and the cause for the rest is not known. For this sample the table gives about 35,000 clones, of which more than 85% were detected only once. The top ten clones comprise roughly a fifth of the sample. This sample comprised CD4+ or CD8+ T cells sorted from blood, obtained in a trial of the OX40 agonist ivuxolimab. The receptor source for this set is an adult with an advanced solid tumor such as melanoma, head and neck, liver or kidney cancer.

The rearrangement joins TRBV4-1 to TRBJ2-1; D call uncertain. Trimming left V 0 bases short and J 8 bases short, with 14 bases between. This CDR3 region has 15 residues. CDR1 is MGHRA and CDR2 is YSYEKL in the germline V gene. The CDR3: CASSQDGAFRDEQFF. CDR3 DNA: TGCGCCAGCAGCCAAGACGGAGCTTTCCGCGATGAGCAGTTCTTC.

J is TRBJ2-1 and V is TRBV4-1, with 14 nucleotides matching TRBD2. The CDR3 contains 16 residues. The J segment lost 8 bases and the V segment lost 1 base, leaving 4 bases of the junction unmatched. Germline V gene lookup returns CDR1 MGHRA and CDR2 YSYEKL. The CDR3 DNA reads as TGCGCCAGCAGCCAAGTCCCGGGACTAGCGGGAGATGAGCAGTTCTTC. This sequence encodes CASSQVPGLAGDEQFF.

This clone has a handful of counts. CDR3 nucleotides: TGCAGTGCTAGACTCGCCGTCCGGGCTTTCTTT. It codes for CSARLAVRAFF. The V gene is TRBV20-1, the J gene TRBJ1-1; the D is unclear. V dropped 2 bases and J dropped 11 bases, with 12 bases sitting between them. This CDR3 region has 11 residues. Germline-derived CDR1 and CDR2 are DFQATT and SNEGSKA (reference sequence).

This clone was counted a single time. The chain links TRBV7-8 to TRBJ2-3, with 12 bases that match TRBD2. The CDR3 is 16 amino acids. Germline CDR1 reads SGHVS; CDR2 reads FQNEAQ. J gave up 3 bases and V 5 bases, and 6 bases lay outside the gene matches. CDR3 bases: TGTGCCAGCAGCCCCCTGACTAGCGGGAGAACAGATACGCAGTATTTT. Translating it yields CASSPLTSGRTDTQYF. The full variable domain, with the rest looked up from reference TRBV7-8 and TRBJ2-3, is GAGVSQSPRYKVAKRGQDVALRCDPISGHVSLFWYQQALGQGPEFLTYFQNEAQLDKSGLPSDRFFAERPEGSVSTLKIQRTQQEDSAVYLCASSPLTSGRTDTQYFGPGTRLTVL.

The chain recombines TRBV28 with TRBJ2-3; D is perhaps TRBD2 (5 bases). This CDR3 has 16 amino acids. Germline V gene sequence: CDR1 MDHEN, CDR2 SYDVKM. The V and J ends lost 6 bases and 4 bases respectively, with 20 bases between them. This CDR3 is CASSPPRGASADTQYF. In DNA, the CDR3 is TGTGCCAGCAGCCCCCCCCGGGGAGCCAGCGCAGATACGCAGTATTTT.

The chain is built from TRBV6-5 and TRBJ1-5; D might be TRBD1 (5 bases). Germline V gene data show CDR1 as MNHEY and CDR2 as SVGAGI. The CDR3 length is 14 residues. V lost 2 bases and J 4 bases, leaving 9 bases between the germline ends. Here the CDR3 reads CASSYGRGNQPQHF. CDR3 nucleotide sequence: TGTGCCAGCAGTTACGGGAGGGGTAATCAGCCCCAGCATTTT.

The chain carries TRBV6-5 and TRBJ2-7; 8 positions match TRBD1. Per the germline V gene, CDR1 is MNHEY and CDR2 is SVGAGI. V shed 10 bases and J 7 bases; nucleotides not matched to a gene: 3. The CDR3 has 10 residues. This chain's CDR3 is CAIGQGEQYF. As DNA, the CDR3 is TGTGCCATTGGACAGGGTGAGCAGTACTTC.

This clone occurred a few times. This rearrangement joins TRBV18 to TRBJ2-7, with D perhaps matching TRBD1 (6 bases). Trimming took off 0 bases at V and 6 bases at J, with 6 bases between the two ends. This CDR3 region has 12 residues. Germline assignment: CDR1 KGHSH and CDR2 LQKENI. The CDR3 DNA reads as TGTGCCAGCTCACCACCGGGGGCCGAGCAGTACTTC. This sequence encodes CASSPPGAEQYF.

The chain carries TRBV29-1 and TRBJ2-3; D possibly corresponds to TRBD2 (6 bases). Trimming removed 3 bases at V and 2 bases at J, with 18 bases between. Germline CDR1 is SQVTM and CDR2 is ANQGSEA. This CDR3 is built from 16 residues. This CDR3 is CSVDPFSGFITDTQYF. In nucleotides, the CDR3 is TGCAGCGTTGACCCGTTTAGCGGATTCATCACAGATACGCAGTATTTT.

The rearrangement links TRBV5-1 to TRBJ2-1; D ambiguous. Between the trimmed V and J ends, which lost 0 bases and 9 bases, there was a span of 10 bases. CDR1 and CDR2 (germline): SGHRS, YFSETQ. The CDR3 has 13 residues. DNA for the CDR3: TGCGCCAGCAGCTTGGTTCAGCCGGTTGAGCAGTTCTTC. Amino acid sequence: CASSLVQPVEQFF.

The chain joins TRBV11-3 to TRBJ2-7; no definite D call. V shed 2 bases and J shed 3 bases, with 8 bases lying between them. CDR1 is SGHNT, CDR2 YENEEA, per germline. This CDR3 region has 13 residues. Here the CDR3 reads CASSLNPSYEQYF. CDR3 sequence (DNA): TGTGCCAGCAGCTTAAATCCCAGCTACGAGCAGTACTTC.

The CDR3 DNA reads TGTGCCACCAGCAGAGCGGGAGGAATCTCCTACGAGCAGTACTTC. Residues: CATSRAGGISYEQYF. The chain joins TRBV15 to TRBJ2-7; 7 bases line up with TRBD2. The CDR3 has 15 amino acids. Germline values: CDR1 LNHNV, CDR2 YYDKDF (reference sequence). The V segment lost 1 base and the J segment 0 bases; nucleotides outside the gene matches: 3.

As to this clone: The junction does not match germline at one end; this may be a read error. The chain is built from TRBV7-9 and TRBJ1-1; no firm D call. There are 11 residues in the CDR3. From germline, CDR1 is SEHNR and CDR2 FQNEAQ (reference sequence). The CDR3 nucleotides are TGTGCCAGCAGCTCCGGGCGGGTGGCGGTCTTT. It is translated as CASSSGRVAVF.

The chain employs TRBV27 and TRBJ2-7; perhaps TRBD2 as D (5 bases). The CDR3 totals 12 residues. Germline CDR1 reads MNHEY; CDR2 reads SMNVEV (reference sequence). The V gene lost 8 bases and the J gene lost 2 bases, with 10 bases spanning the gap. The CDR3 loop is CASRRSPYEQYF. The CDR3 bases are TGTGCCAGCCGGAGGTCCCCCTACGAGCAGTACTTC.

A word on this clone: The identical CDR3 is also encoded by other nucleotide sequences in the sample. This chain links TRBV4-1 with TRBJ2-5; unclear D gene. Germline V CDR1 and CDR2: MGHRA, YSYEKL. There are 13 residues in the CDR3. Trimming cost V 3 bases and J 0 bases, with 5 bases left between them. The CDR3: CASSQEYQETQYF. Written as DNA, the CDR3 is TGCGCCAGCAGCCAGGAGTACCAAGAGACCCAGTACTTC.

This chain uses TRBV7-9 with TRBJ1-4, with 7 bases identical to TRBD1. J gave up 4 bases and V 5 bases, and 10 bases lay outside the gene matches. CDR1 and CDR2 (germline): SEHNR, FQNEAQ (reference sequence). The CDR3 has 16 residues. The CDR3: CASSDPTGAFNEKLFF. As DNA, the CDR3 is TGTGCCAGCAGCGACCCCACAGGGGCCTTTAATGAAAAACTGTTTTTT.

The rearrangement joins TRBV5-1 to TRBJ2-2; D unresolved. This CDR3 has 12 residues. Per germline, CDR1 SGHRS and CDR2 YFSETQ. Deletions cut 5 bases from V and 2 bases from J, with 4 bases between. CDR3 region: CASRENTGELFF. CDR3 DNA: TGCGCCAGCAGAGAAAACACCGGGGAGCTGTTTTTT.

The chain has TRBV11-2 and TRBJ2-1; D ambiguous. Germline-derived CDR1 and CDR2 are SGHAT and FQNNGV. Trimming shortened V by 0 bases and J by 8 bases, and 5 bases separated the two germline ends. The CDR3 is made up of 12 amino acids. The CDR3 sequence: CASSLEGDEQFF. CDR3 coding DNA: TGTGCCAGCAGCTTAGAGGGCGATGAGCAGTTCTTC. Using reference TRBV11-2 and TRBJ2-1 for the parts outside the CDR3, the full variable domain is EAGVAQSPRYKIIEKRQSVAFWCNPISGHATLYWYQQILGQGPKLLIQFQNNGVVDDSQLPKDRFSAERLKGVDSTLKIQPAKLEDSAVYLCASSLEGDEQFFGPGTRLTVL.

This sequence joins TRBV30 and TRBJ1-6; 8 positions agree with TRBD1. V lost 5 bases to trimming and J lost 7 bases; unmatched junction nucleotides: 13. The CDR3 totals 16 residues. Germline V gene lookup returns CDR1 GTSNPN and CDR2 SVGIG (reference sequence). CDR3 loop: CAWGPGTGSKNSPLHF. DNA for the CDR3: TGTGCCTGGGGACCCGGGACAGGATCGAAAAATTCACCCCTCCACTTT.

This sequence joins TRBV7-8 and TRBJ2-7; D call uncertain. Per the germline V gene, CDR1 is SGHVS and CDR2 is FQNEAQ. V was cut by 1 base and J by 3 bases, with 16 bases left in between. The CDR3 is 16 amino acids. CDR3 in DNA: TGTGCCAGCAGCTTAGGGACCTTCTTAGTAGGCTACGAGCAGTACTTC. It specifies CASSLGTFLVGYEQYF.

This clone was seen more than once but under ten times. The genes are TRBV5-4 and TRBJ2-7; 9 bases map to TRBD2. Germline CDR1 is SGHNT and CDR2 is YYREEE (reference sequence). V lost 1 base to trimming and J lost 4 bases; unmatched junction nucleotides: 6. CDR3 length: 15 residues. CDR3 bases: TGTGCCAGCAGCTTGCAGCGGGAGGAGTCGTACGAGCAGTACTTC. Protein: CASSLQREESYEQYF.

J is TRBJ2-2 and V is TRBV2; 14 bases are shared with TRBD2. The CDR3 has 17 residues. V lost 6 bases and J lost 4; bases outside the gene matches: 7. Germline V CDR1 and CDR2: SNHLY, FYNNEI. CDR3 amino acids: CASRGLAGAMITGELFF. DNA for the CDR3: TGTGCCAGCAGGGGACTAGCGGGAGCGATGATCACCGGGGAGCTGTTTTTT.

CDR3 region: CASSLGPNGNTIYF. In DNA, the CDR3 is TGTGCCAGCAGTTTAGGGCCTAACGGAAACACCATATATTTT. This chain links TRBV27 with TRBJ1-3; the D is unclear. The CDR3 covers 14 residues. V was shortened by 2 bases and J by 4 bases, with 9 bases between the two germline ends. In germline, CDR1 is MNHEY, CDR2 SMNVEV (reference sequence).

The chain employs TRBV6-5 and TRBJ2-2; possibly TRBD2 for D (6 bases). This CDR3 has 16 amino acids. V lost 0 bases and J lost 6, with 14 bases in between. Germline V gene sequence: CDR1 MNHEY, CDR2 SVGAGI. The CDR3 is CASSYSSTSAAGELFF. DNA for the CDR3: TGTGCCAGCAGTTACTCCTCGACTAGTGCCGCCGGGGAGCTGTTTTTT.

This clone was recorded only once. CDR3 sequence reads: CASSDPGQGPENYGYTF. The CDR3, as DNA: TGTGCCAGCAGTGACCCGGGTCAGGGGCCGGAAAACTATGGCTACACCTTC. The chain combines TRBV6-4 with TRBJ1-2; a weak D match, TRBD1 (6 bases). V was clipped by 2 bases and J by 2 bases, with 18 bases between them. CDR1 MRHNA and CDR2 SNTAGT come from the germline V gene. The CDR3 is 17 residues long.

This chain uses TRBV10-3 with TRBJ1-2, with TRBD1 as a possible D gene (5 bases). The CDR3 covers 15 residues. V gave up 3 bases and J gave up 8 bases, with 19 bases separating them. Germline CDR1 and CDR2: ENHRY and SYGVKD. The CDR3 coding sequence is TGTGCCATCAGTGAAGGCGGACAAGCCGCCGCCGGCTACACCTTC. Protein: CAISEGGQAAAGYTF.

The gene calls are TRBV19 and TRBJ2-1, with D maybe TRBD2 (5 bases). The CDR3 has 13 amino acids. The germline V gene has CDR1 LNHDA and CDR2 SQIVND (reference sequence). V lost 8 bases and J 3 bases, leaving 11 bases between the germline ends. Here the CDR3 reads CASSDWFYNEQFF. CDR3 coding DNA: TGTGCCAGTTCGGACTGGTTCTACAATGAGCAGTTCTTC.

The chain combines TRBV6-1 with TRBJ1-5, with unresolved D. Trimming took off 5 bases at V and 3 bases at J, with 8 bases between the two ends. The V gene's germline CDR1 is MNHNS and CDR2 SASEGT. The CDR3 totals 13 residues. CDR3 in amino acids: CASSLSNNQPQHF. The CDR3 DNA follows: TGTGCCAGCAGTTTGAGTAACAATCAGCCCCAGCATTTT.

The genes are TRBV6-5 and TRBJ2-5, with D maybe TRBD1 (5 bases). The CDR3 is made up of 13 amino acids. Trimming shortened V by 8 bases and J by 2 bases, and 12 bases separated the two germline ends. Germline V gene data show CDR1 as MNHEY and CDR2 as SVGAGI. The CDR3 protein is CASGAGGQETQYF. DNA for the CDR3: TGTGCCAGCGGGGCAGGTGGACAAGAGACCCAGTACTTC.

The chain recombines TRBV6-6 with TRBJ2-7, with 13 bases identical to TRBD2. The length of the CDR3 is 15 residues. The V and J ends lost 0 bases and 4 bases, in that order; junction bases with no gene match: 0. The V gene's germline CDR1 is MNHNY and CDR2 SVGAGI (reference sequence). The CDR3 DNA is TGTGCCAGCAGTTACTCGACTAGCGGGAGGTACGAGCAGTACTTC. This translates into CASSYSTSGRYEQYF.

This clone has only one observation. V is TRBV9 and J is TRBJ2-5; 9 bases align to TRBD1. The CDR3 totals 15 residues. The V and J ends lost 3 bases and 1 base, in that order; junction bases with no gene match: 4. CDR1 is SGDLS and CDR2 is YYNGEE in the germline V gene. CDR3 sequence reads: CASSAGTGSQETQYF. The DNA of the CDR3 is TGTGCCAGCAGCGCCGGGACAGGGTCCCAAGAGACCCAGTACTTC.